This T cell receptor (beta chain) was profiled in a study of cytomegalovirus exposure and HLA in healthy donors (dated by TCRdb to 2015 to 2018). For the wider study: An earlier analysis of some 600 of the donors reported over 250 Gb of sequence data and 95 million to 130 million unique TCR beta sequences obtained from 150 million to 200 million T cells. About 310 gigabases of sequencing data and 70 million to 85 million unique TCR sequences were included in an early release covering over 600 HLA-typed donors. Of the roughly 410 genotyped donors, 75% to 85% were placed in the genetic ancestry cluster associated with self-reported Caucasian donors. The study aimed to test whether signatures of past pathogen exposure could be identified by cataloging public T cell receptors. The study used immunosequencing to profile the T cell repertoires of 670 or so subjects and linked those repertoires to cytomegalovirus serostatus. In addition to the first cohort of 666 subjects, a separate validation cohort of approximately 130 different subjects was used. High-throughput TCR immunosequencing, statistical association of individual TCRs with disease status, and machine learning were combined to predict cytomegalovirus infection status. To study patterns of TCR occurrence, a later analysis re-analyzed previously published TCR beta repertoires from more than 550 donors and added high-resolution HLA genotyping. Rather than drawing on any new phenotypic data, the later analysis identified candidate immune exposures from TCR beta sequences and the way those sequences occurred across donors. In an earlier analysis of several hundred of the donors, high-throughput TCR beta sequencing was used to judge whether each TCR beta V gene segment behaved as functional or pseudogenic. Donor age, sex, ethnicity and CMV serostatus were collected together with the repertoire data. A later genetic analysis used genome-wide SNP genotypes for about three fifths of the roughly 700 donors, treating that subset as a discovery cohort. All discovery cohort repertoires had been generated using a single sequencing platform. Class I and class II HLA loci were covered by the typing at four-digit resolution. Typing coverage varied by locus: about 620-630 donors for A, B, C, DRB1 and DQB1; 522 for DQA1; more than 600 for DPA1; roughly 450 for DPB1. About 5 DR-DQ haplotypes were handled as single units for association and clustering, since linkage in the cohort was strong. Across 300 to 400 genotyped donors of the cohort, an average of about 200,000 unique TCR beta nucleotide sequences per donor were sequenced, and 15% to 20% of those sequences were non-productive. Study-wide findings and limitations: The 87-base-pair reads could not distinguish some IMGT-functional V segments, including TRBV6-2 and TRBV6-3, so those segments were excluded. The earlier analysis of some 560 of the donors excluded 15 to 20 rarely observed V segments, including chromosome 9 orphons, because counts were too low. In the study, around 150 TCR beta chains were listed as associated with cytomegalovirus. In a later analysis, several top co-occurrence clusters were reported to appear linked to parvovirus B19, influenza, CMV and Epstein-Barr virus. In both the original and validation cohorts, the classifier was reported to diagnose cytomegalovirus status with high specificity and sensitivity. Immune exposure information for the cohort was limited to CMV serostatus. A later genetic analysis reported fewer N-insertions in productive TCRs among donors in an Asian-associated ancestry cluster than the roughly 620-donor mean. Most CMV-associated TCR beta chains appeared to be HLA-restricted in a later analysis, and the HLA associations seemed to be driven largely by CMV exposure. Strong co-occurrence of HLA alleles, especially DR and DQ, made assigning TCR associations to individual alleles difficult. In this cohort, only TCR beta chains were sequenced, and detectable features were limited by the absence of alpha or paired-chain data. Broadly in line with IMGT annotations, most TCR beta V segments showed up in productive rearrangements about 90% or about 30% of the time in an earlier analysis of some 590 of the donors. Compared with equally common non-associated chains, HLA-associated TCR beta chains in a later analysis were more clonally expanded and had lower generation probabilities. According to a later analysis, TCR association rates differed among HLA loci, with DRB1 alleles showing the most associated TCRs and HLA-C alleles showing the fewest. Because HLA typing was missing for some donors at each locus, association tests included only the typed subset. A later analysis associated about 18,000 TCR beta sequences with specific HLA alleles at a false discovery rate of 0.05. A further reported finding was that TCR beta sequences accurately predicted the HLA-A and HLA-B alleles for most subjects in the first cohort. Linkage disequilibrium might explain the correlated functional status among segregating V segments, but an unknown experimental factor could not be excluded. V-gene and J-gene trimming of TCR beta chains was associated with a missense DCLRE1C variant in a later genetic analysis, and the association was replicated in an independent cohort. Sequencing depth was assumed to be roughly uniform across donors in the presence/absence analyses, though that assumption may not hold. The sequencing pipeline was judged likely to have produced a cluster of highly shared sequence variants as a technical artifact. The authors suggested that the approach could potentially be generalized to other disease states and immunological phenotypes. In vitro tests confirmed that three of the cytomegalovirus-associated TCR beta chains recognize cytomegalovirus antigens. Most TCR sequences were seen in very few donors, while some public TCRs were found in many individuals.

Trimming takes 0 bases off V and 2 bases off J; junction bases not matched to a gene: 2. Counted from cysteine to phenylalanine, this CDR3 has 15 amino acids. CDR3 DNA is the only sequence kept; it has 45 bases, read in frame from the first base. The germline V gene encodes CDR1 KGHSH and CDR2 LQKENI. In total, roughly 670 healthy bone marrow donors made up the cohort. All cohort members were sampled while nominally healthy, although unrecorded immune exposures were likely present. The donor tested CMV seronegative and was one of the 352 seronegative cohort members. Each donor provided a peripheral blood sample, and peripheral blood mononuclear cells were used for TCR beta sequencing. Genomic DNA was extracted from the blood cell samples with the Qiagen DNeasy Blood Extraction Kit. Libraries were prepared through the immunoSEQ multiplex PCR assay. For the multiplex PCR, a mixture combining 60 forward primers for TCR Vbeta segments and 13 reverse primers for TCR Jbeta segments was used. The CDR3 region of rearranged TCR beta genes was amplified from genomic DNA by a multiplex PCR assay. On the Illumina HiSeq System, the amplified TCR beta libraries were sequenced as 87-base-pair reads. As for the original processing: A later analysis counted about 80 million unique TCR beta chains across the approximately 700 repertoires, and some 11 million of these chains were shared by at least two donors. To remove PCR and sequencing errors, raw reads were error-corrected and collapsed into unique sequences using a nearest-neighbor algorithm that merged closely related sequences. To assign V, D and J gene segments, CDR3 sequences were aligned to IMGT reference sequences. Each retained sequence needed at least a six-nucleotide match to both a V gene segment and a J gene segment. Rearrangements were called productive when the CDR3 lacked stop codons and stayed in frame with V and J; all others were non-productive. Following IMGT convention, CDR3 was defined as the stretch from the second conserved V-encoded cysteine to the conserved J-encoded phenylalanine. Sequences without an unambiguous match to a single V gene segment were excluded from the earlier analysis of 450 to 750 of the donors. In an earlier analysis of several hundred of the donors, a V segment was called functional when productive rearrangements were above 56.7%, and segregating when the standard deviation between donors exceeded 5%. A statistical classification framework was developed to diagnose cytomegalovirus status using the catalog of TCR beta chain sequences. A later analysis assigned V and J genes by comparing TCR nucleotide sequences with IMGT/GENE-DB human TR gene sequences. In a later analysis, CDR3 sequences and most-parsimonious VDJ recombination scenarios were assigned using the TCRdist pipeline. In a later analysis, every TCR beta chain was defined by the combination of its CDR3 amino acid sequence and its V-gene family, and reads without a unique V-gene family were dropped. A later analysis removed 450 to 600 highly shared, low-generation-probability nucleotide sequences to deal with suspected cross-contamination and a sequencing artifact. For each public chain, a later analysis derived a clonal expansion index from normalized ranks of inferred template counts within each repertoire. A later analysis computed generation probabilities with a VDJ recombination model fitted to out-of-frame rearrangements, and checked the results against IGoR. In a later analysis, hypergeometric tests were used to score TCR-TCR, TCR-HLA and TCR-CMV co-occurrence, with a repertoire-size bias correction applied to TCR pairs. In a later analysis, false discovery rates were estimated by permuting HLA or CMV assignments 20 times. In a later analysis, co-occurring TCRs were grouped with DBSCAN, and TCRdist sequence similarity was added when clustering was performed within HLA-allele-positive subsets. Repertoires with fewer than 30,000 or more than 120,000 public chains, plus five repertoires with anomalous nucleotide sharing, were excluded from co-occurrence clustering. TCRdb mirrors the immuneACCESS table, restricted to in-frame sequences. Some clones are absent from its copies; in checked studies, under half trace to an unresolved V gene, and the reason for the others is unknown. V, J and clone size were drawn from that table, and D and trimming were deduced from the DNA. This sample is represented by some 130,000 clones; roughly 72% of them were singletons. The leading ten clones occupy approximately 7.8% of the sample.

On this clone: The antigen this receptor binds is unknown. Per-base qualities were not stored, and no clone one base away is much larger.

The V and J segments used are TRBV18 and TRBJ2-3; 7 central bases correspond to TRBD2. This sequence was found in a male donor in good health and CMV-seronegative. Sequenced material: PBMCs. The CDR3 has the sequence CASSPPGGDTDTQYF. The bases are TGTGCCAGCTCACCACCGGGAGGGGACACAGATACGCAGTATTTT.